This is a list of T cell receptor beta chains from one sample in a study of OX40 agonist ivuxolimab in advanced cancers. Generated by immunoSEQ multiplex PCR, the TCRdb table keeps only in-frame clones and is missing some. Of nearly 110,000 clones listed, about nine tenths are singletons. Sequenced material: CD4+ or CD8+ T cells sorted from blood, taken in a trial of the OX40 agonist ivuxolimab. The receptors come from an adult with an advanced solid tumor such as melanoma, head and neck, liver or kidney cancer. CDR3s include the opening cysteine and the closing phenylalanine or tryptophan. The D gene is left open where the match is weak. Clone size is stated in some rows and not others, as once, few, many or a class when expanded.

>.|.|TRBJ1-1|TRBV28
TGTGCCAGCAGTTTAGTGGGACCTGAAGCTTTCTTT
CASSLVGPEAFF
>.|.|TRBJ1-3|TRBV30
TGTGCCTGGAGACCCCCTGGGAACACCATATATTTT
CAWRPPGNTIYF
>.|.|TRBJ2-3|TRBV2
TGTGCCAGCGGTTTTGGGGCAGATACGCAGTATTTT
CASGFGADTQYF
>TRBD1|.|TRBJ1-2|TRBV10-3
TGTGCCATCAGTCCGGGACAGCTTAACTATGGCTACACCTTC
CAISPGQLNYGYTF
>.|.|TRBJ1-1|TRBV6-6
TGTGCCAGCAGTTACTCGAGGCAGATGAACACTGAAGCTTTCTTT
CASSYSRQMNTEAFF
>TRBD2|.|TRBJ2-1|TRBV7-8
TGTGCCAGCAGCTACCCTAGCGGCTCCTACAATGAGCAGTTCTTC
CASSYPSGSYNEQFF
>.|few|TRBJ1-4|TRBV29-1
TGCAGCGTCCGTGAGAGGGACGAAAAACTGTTTTTT
CSVRERDEKLFF
>.|.|TRBJ1-3|TRBV23-1
TGCGCCAGCAGTCATTCCCCTGGAAACACCATATATTTT
CASSHSPGNTIYF
>.|.|TRBJ2-1|TRBV10-1
TGCGCCAGCAGCCCAAGGCTAGCCAACAATGAGCAGTTCTTC
CASSPRLANNEQFF
>TRBD1|.|TRBJ1-6|TRBV28
TGTGCCAGCAGTTTAATATTTAGCGGGGACAGTAATTCACCCCTCCACTTT
CASSLIFSGDSNSPLHF
>.|once|TRBJ1-2|TRBV19
TGTGCCAGTAGTATCGACGGCCGCAGAAACTATGGCTATACCTTC
CASSIDGRRNYGYTF
>.|.|TRBJ1-6|TRBV7-3
TGTGCCAGCAGCCAGCAGGTTAATTCACCCCTCCACTTT
CASSQQVNSPLHF
>.|once|TRBJ1-2|TRBV29-1
TGCAGCGTTGAAGGCAGGGGAGGCTATGGCTACACCTTC
CSVEGRGGYGYTF
>TRBD1|.|TRBJ1-1|TRBV15
TGTGCCACCAGCAGAGATCTCGGGACAGGGGACACTGAAGCTTTCTTT
CATSRDLGTGDTEAFF
>.|.|TRBJ1-5|TRBV2
TGTGCCAGCAGTGAAGCGGGACTTGGGGGCAGGAGCAATCAGCCCCAGCATTTT
CASSEAGLGGRSNQPQHF